Listed here are 25 T cell receptor beta chains from one sample, sequenced in a study of post-analysis software for immune sequencing data. General observations from the study: There were five or six TRBV segments more frequent in patients than controls, and TRBV5-6, TRBV5-1 and TRBV20-1 were among them.

The authors incorporated unique molecular identifiers into the TCR beta cDNA libraries. MiXCR was run by TCRdb on the PCR reads, yielding one entry per CDR3 protein. The repertoire has hundreds of thousands of distinct CDR3 sequences, 25% to 30% of them found once; the top ten carry around 0.56%. Their target antigens are unknown. Sequenced: blood. Source of these receptors: a girl aged 10 to 17 with multiple sclerosis.

This clonotype was seen more than once but under ten times. The chain is built from TRBV20-1 and TRBJ1-5, with D hard to call. The CDR3 extends over 12 amino acids. V dropped 3 bases and J dropped 6 bases, with 9 bases sitting between them. In germline, CDR1 is DFQATT, CDR2 SNEGSKA (reference sequence). CDR3 region: CSARFVAQPQHF. CDR3 coding DNA: TGCAGTGCTAGGTTCGTAGCTCAGCCCCAGCATTTT.

This clonotype was seen at least ten times. This chain connects TRBV6-4 to TRBJ2-1; no clear D gene. This CDR3 has 13 residues. Per germline, CDR1 MRHNA and CDR2 SNTAGT. The germline V and J ends were trimmed by 2 bases and 4 bases, with 6 bases remaining between them. In nucleotides, the CDR3 is TGTGCCAGCAGTGACGGAGAATACAATGAGCAGTTCTTC. This codes for CASSDGEYNEQFF.

The rearrangement uses TRBV9 and TRBJ2-2, with TRBD1 identical over 8 bases. Losses at the gene ends were 2 bases for V and 0 bases for J; bases not matched to a gene: 9. The CDR3 consists of 18 residues. Germline lookup yields CDR1 SGDLS and CDR2 YYNGEE. CDR3 nucleotide sequence: TGTGCCAGCAGCGTCGAACAGGGGGGATTCGCGAACACCGGGGAGCTGTTTTTT. Translated: CASSVEQGGFANTGELFF. Looking up the rest from reference TRBV9 and TRBJ2-2 gives the full variable domain: DSGVTQTPKHLITATGQRVTLRCSPRSGDLSVYWYQQSLDQGLQFLIQYYNGEERAKGNILERFSAQQFPDLHSELNLSSLELGDSALYFCASSVEQGGFANTGELFFGEGSRLTVL.

This clonotype has a handful of counts. This chain uses TRBV7-8 with TRBJ1-5, with D unclear. Trimming cost V 1 base and J 5 bases, with 6 bases left between them. The CDR3 totals 13 residues. Looked up from germline, CDR1 is SGHVS and CDR2 is FQNEAQ. Here the CDR3 DNA reads TGTGCCAGCAGCTTAGGTGAGGATCAGCCCCAGCATTTT. Amino acid sequence: CASSLGEDQPQHF.

In its sample, this clonotype was seen a few times. The rearrangement links TRBV28 to TRBJ1-1; D call uncertain. V was clipped by 8 bases and J by 4 bases, with 14 bases between them. The CDR3 spans 13 residues. Germline loops: CDR1 MDHEN, CDR2 SYDVKM. In nucleotides, the CDR3 is TGTGCCAGCCGCGCGGGAGTAGCCACTGAAGCTTTCTTT. Translated: CASRAGVATEAFF. The whole variable domain, remainder taken from reference TRBV28 and TRBJ1-1, is DVKVTQSSRYLVKRTGEKVFLECVQDMDHENMFWYRQDPGLGLRLIYFSYDVKMKEKGDIPEGYSVSREKKERFSLILESASTNQTSMYLCASRAGVATEAFFGQGTRLTVV.

This sequence joins TRBV5-1 and TRBJ2-3; D unresolved. The CDR3 totals 13 residues. The ends were cut back, 2 bases at V and 2 bases at J, with 6 bases in the middle. Germline V gene sequence: CDR1 SGHRS, CDR2 YFSETQ. CDR3 loop: CASSFTVTDTQYF. The CDR3 nucleotides are TGCGCCAGCAGCTTTACAGTCACAGATACGCAGTATTTT.

V is TRBV20-1 and J is TRBJ2-3; the match to TRBD1 covers 9 bases. This CDR3 has 14 amino acids. The junction had 7 bases not matched to a gene; V was cut back by 5 bases and J by 4 bases. Germline CDR1 reads DFQATT; CDR2 reads SNEGSKA (reference sequence). CDR3 sequence (DNA): TGCAGTGCTTATAGGACAGGGGCGCCAGATACGCAGTATTTT. This codes for CSAYRTGAPDTQYF.

This clonotype was picked up a small number of times. The chain couples TRBV18 to TRBJ1-2; D is unresolved. Trimming pared 2 bases from V and 7 bases from J, leaving 11 bases between. CDR1 and CDR2 (germline): KGHSH, LQKENI. The CDR3 totals 13 residues. The CDR3 bases are TGTGCCAGCTCACCAAGGGCTTTTGCTGGCTACACCTTC. Protein sequence: CASSPRAFAGYTF. Full variable domain (rest looked up from reference TRBV18 and TRBJ1-2): NAGVMQNPRHLVRRRGQEARLRCSPMKGHSHVYWYRQLPEEGLKFMVYLQKENIIDESGMPKERFSAEFPKEGPSILRIQQVVRGDSAAYFCASSPRAFAGYTFGSGTRLTVV.

The chain is built from TRBV20-1 and TRBJ2-1, with D possibly called TRBD1 or TRBD2 (5 bases each). Germline assignment: CDR1 DFQATT and CDR2 SNEGSKA (reference sequence). V was pared by 7 bases and J by 12 bases, with 22 bases between. The CDR3 extends over 13 amino acids. The CDR3 nucleotides read TGCAGTGTTCTCTTTAGGGGTAGCGAACTGCAGTTCTTC. This translates into CSVLFRGSELQFF.

The rearrangement uses TRBV6-1 and TRBJ2-5, with D uncertain. Germline V gene lookup returns CDR1 MNHNS and CDR2 SASEGT. The CDR3 totals 11 residues. V shed 1 base and J shed 13 bases, with 10 bases lying between them. The CDR3 bases are TGTGCCAGCAGTGAAGTCGGCCTCGGGTACTTC. It codes for CASSEVGLGYF.

This clonotype was seen a few times. The gene calls are TRBV27 and TRBJ2-5; perhaps TRBD1 as D (5 bases). Trimming removed 5 bases at V and 5 bases at J, with 18 bases between. The CDR3 sequence is 15 residues long. Germline V CDR1 and CDR2: MNHEY, SMNVEV (reference sequence). CDR3: CASSPRGRAGETQYF. The CDR3 bases are TGTGCCAGCAGTCCCCGTGGCAGGGCTGGCGAGACCCAGTACTTC.

The sample holds a few counts of this clonotype. In nucleotides, the CDR3 is TGCGCCAGCAGTGAGTCGTCTCAGCCCCAGCATTTT. Translation gives CASSESSQPQHF. The chain joins TRBV10-1 to TRBJ1-5; D is unclear. CDR1 and CDR2 from the germline V gene are WNHNN and SYGVQD (reference sequence). The CDR3 length is 12 residues. Trimming cost V 0 bases and J 6 bases, with 3 bases left between them.

The chain carries TRBV20-1 and TRBJ2-3; D remains ambiguous. Germline CDR1 reads DFQATT; CDR2 reads SNEGSKA (reference sequence). The CDR3 covers 13 residues. The V gene lost 0 bases and the J gene lost 2 bases, with 6 bases spanning the gap. The CDR3 loop is CSAREHNTDTQYF. CDR3 in DNA: TGCAGTGCTAGAGAACACAACACAGATACGCAGTATTTT.

The gene calls are TRBV20-1 and TRBJ2-1; weak D call: TRBD1 (5 bases). Germline V gene lookup returns CDR1 DFQATT and CDR2 SNEGSKA (reference sequence). The ends were cut back, 0 bases at V and 10 bases at J, with 16 bases in the middle. The CDR3 extends over 14 amino acids. CDR3 sequence: CSARDVRDKAEQFF. The CDR3 DNA follows: TGCAGTGCTAGAGATGTCAGGGATAAGGCCGAGCAGTTCTTC.

This clonotype has a handful of counts. J is TRBJ2-4 and V is TRBV15; 16 bases are shared with TRBD2. V lost 5 bases, J lost 2 bases, and 9 bases stayed unmatched. The germline V gene encodes CDR1 LNHNV and CDR2 YYDKDF (reference sequence). This CDR3 spans 19 amino acids. CDR3 protein: CATSSGTSGGAGTKNIQYF. The DNA of the CDR3 is TGTGCCACCAGCTCCGGGACTAGCGGGGGGGCCGGGACCAAAAACATTCAGTACTTC.

This sequence joins TRBV20-1 and TRBJ2-1; 8 bases are a match to TRBD2. Germline lookup yields CDR1 DFQATT and CDR2 SNEGSKA (reference sequence). CDR3 length equals 14 residues. Germline trimming cut 4 bases from V and 7 bases from J; bases unmatched to any gene: 9. The CDR3, as DNA: TGCAGTGCTACTTCCGGGACTAGAAGGAATGAGCAGTTCTTC. It translates to CSATSGTRRNEQFF.

This clonotype is a singleton in its sample. The chain uses TRBV27 and TRBJ1-4; D is unclear. CDR1 is MNHEY, CDR2 SMNVEV, per germline (reference sequence). V lost 7 bases and J lost 1, with 22 bases in between. This CDR3 region has 18 residues. In nucleotides, the CDR3 is TGTGCCAGCATCCACTCGGAGGTTTCCCATCAAACTAATGAAAAACTGTTTTTT. It specifies CASIHSEVSHQTNEKLFF.

This clonotype has just a few counts. The chain combines TRBV29-1 with TRBJ2-7, with a possible D match to TRBD2 (7 bases). From germline, CDR1 is SQVTM and CDR2 ANQGSEA. The CDR3 length is 13 residues. V was trimmed by 5 bases and J by 1 base, leaving 12 bases between them. This CDR3 reads CSVKGGRSYEQYF. The DNA of the CDR3 is TGCAGCGTTAAGGGGGGGCGATCCTACGAGCAGTACTTC.

This clonotype was observed a handful of times. The chain couples TRBV28 to TRBJ1-2; D not certain. Trimming took 5 bases from V and 5 from J, leaving 21 bases between them. Germline values: CDR1 MDHEN, CDR2 SYDVKM. This CDR3 comprises 16 residues. The CDR3 coding sequence is TGTGCCAGCAGTACCCCGGGAGTACTAAAGAGGTATGGCTACACCTTC. It is translated as CASSTPGVLKRYGYTF.

This clonotype was detected only a few times. V and J are TRBV5-1 and TRBJ2-3; the match to TRBD2 covers 7 bases. Germline V gene data show CDR1 as SGHRS and CDR2 as YFSETQ. The CDR3 consists of 16 residues. J gave up 3 bases and V 0 bases, and 7 bases lay outside the gene matches. The CDR3 protein is CASSLAIAGSTDTQYF. CDR3 nucleotides: TGCGCCAGCAGCTTGGCAATAGCGGGCTCTACAGATACGCAGTATTTT.

The chain uses TRBV4-3 and TRBJ2-5, with TRBD2 matching over 9 bases. Germline CDR1 is LGHNA and CDR2 is YSLEER. J lost 2 bases, V lost 0 bases, and 10 bases had no gene match. There are 18 residues in the CDR3. The DNA for the CDR3 is TGCGCCAGCAGCCAAGATGGGTCTTCTGCGGGAGGGCAAGAGACCCAGTACTTC. Translating gives CASSQDGSSAGGQETQYF.

This clonotype has only a few counts. The CDR3 DNA is TGTGCCAGCAGCCAGGCCCCAGGGAGCAATCAGCCCCAGCATTTT. This codes for CASSQAPGSNQPQHF. This chain uses TRBV7-2 with TRBJ1-5; possibly TRBD1 for D (5 bases). V lost 5 bases and J 1 base, leaving 12 bases between the germline ends. From germline, CDR1 is SGHTA and CDR2 FQGNSA. CDR3 length: 15 amino acids.

This chain joins TRBV18 and TRBJ1-4; no reliable D call. Germline lookup yields CDR1 KGHSH and CDR2 LQKENI. The V end was cut by 2 bases, the J end by 8 bases, with 15 bases between. This CDR3 is built from 15 residues. The CDR3 coding sequence is TGTGCCAGCTCACCAAGTGGGGTTAGACCGGAAAAACTGTTTTTT. The encoded protein is CASSPSGVRPEKLFF.

This clonotype was seen a few times. The genes are TRBV7-2 and TRBJ2-5; possible D gene TRBD2, 6 bases. Looked up from germline, CDR1 is SGHTA and CDR2 is FQGNSA. The CDR3 is made up of 13 amino acids. V lost 5 bases and J 13 bases, leaving 20 bases between the germline ends. CDR3 in amino acids: CASSPLSGTALYF. For the CDR3, the DNA is TGTGCCAGCAGCCCCCTCTCCGGGACTGCATTGTACTTC.

The genes are TRBV20-1 and TRBJ2-3; possibly TRBD2 for D (6 bases). The germline gives CDR1 DFQATT, CDR2 SNEGSKA (reference sequence). The CDR3 has 12 residues. Trimming removed 8 bases at V and 6 bases at J, with 15 bases between. The CDR3 coding sequence is TGCAGTATACGACTAGTCTCCGATACGCAGTATTTT. Translated, it gives CSIRLVSDTQYF.